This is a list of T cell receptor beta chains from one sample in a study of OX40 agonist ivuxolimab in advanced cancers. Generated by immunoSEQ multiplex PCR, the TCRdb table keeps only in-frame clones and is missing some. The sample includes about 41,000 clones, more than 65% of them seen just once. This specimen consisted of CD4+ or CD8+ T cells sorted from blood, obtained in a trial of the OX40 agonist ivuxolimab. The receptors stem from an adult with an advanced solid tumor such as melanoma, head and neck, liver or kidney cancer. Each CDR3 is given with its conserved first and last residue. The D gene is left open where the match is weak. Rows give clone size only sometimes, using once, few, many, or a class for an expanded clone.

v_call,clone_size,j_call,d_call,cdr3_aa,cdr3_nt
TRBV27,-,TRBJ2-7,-,CASSRSGNSYEQYF,TGTGCCAGCAGCCGATCAGGAAACTCCTACGAGCAGTACTTC
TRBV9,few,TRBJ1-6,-,CASSVDSLRVNSPLHF,TGTGCCAGCAGCGTAGACAGCCTCCGCGTTAATTCACCCCTCCACTTT
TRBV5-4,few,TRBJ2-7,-,CASSVKGGPAGEQYF,TGTGCCAGCAGCGTGAAGGGGGGGCCTGCCGGCGAGCAGTACTTC
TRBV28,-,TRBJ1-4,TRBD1,CASSPGGVGEKLFF,TGTGCCAGCAGTCCAGGGGGCGTTGGTGAAAAACTGTTTTTT
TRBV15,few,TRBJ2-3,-,CATSRDIGSPDTQYF,TGTGCCACCAGCAGAGATATAGGTTCCCCAGATACGCAGTATTTT
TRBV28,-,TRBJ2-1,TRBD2,CASSPGLAGPTNEQFF,TGTGCCAGCAGTCCCGGACTAGCGGGCCCAACCAATGAGCAGTTCTTC
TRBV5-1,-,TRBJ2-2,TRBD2,CASSGRAGLMSTGELFF,TGCGCCAGCAGCGGGAGGGCGGGACTGATGAGCACCGGGGAGCTGTTTTTT
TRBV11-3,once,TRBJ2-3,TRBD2,CASSSRAGGDTQYF,TGTGCCAGCAGCTCCAGGGCGGGAGGGGATACGCAGTATTTT
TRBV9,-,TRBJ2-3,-,CASSAFDTQYF,TGTGCCAGCAGCGCTTTTGATACGCAGTATTTT
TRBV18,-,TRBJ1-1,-,CASSPNNLNTEAFF,TGTGCCAGCTCACCAAACAACTTGAACACTGAAGCTTTCTTT
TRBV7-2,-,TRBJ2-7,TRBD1,CASSPSTGGRYEQYF,TGTGCCAGCAGCCCGTCGACAGGGGGCCGGTACGAGCAGTACTTC
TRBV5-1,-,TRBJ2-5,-,CASSLEVGGKGETQYF,TGCGCCAGCAGCTTGGAGGTGGGGGGTAAGGGAGAGACCCAGTACTTC
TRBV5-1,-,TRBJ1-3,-,CASRTDSTGNTIYF,TGCGCCAGCAGAACAGACTCTACCGGAAACACCATATATTTT
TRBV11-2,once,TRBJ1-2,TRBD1,CASSAGQPNYGYTF,TGTGCCAGCAGCGCGGGACAGCCTAACTATGGCTACACCTTC
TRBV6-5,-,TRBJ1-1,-,CASSYSWTDNTEAFF,TGTGCCAGCAGTTACTCGTGGACAGATAACACTGAAGCTTTCTTT
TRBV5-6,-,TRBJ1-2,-,CASSIGTDPWVSYTF,TGTGCCAGCAGCATTGGGACGGATCCTTGGGTTAGCTACACCTTC
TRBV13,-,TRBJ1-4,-,CASSITGVNEKLFF,TGTGCCAGCAGCATCACGGGAGTAAATGAAAAACTGTTTTTT
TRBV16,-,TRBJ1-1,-,CASSQLGWGGNTEAFF,TGTGCCAGCAGCCAATTGGGATGGGGGGGAAACACTGAAGCTTTCTTT
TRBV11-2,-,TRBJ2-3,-,CASSLRWASDSADTQYF,TGTGCCAGCAGCTTAAGGTGGGCTAGCGACAGTGCAGATACGCAGTATTTT
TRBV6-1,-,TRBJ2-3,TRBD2,CASRGRLAADTQYF,TGTGCCAGCAGGGGTAGACTAGCCGCAGATACGCAGTATTTT
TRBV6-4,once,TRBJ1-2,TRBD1,CASRLGQGSRNYGYTF,TGTGCCAGCAGATTGGGACAGGGTTCCCGTAACTATGGCTACACCTTC
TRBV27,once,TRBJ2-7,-,CASSLSPTRSYEQYF,TGTGCCAGCAGTTTGTCCCCGACCCGATCCTACGAGCAGTACTTC
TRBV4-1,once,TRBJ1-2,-,CASSQVWDAAGGYTF,TGCGCCAGCAGCCAAGTTTGGGACGCAGCGGGTGGCTACACCTTC
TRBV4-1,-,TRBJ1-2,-,CASSQDGPGYGYTF,TGCGCCAGCAGCCAAGACGGCCCAGGGTATGGCTACACCTTC
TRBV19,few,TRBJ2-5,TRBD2,CASSIVAGQQETQYF,TGTGCCAGTAGTATAGTAGCGGGCCAACAAGAGACCCAGTACTTC
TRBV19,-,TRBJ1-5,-,CASRGQNSNQPQHF,TGTGCCAGTAGAGGACAGAATAGCAATCAGCCCCAGCATTTT
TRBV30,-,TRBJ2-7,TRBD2,CAWSAGTSGGSYEQYF,TGTGCCTGGAGTGCGGGGACTAGCGGGGGGTCCTACGAGCAGTACTTC
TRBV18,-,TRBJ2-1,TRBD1,CASSHGQGSYNEQFF,TGTGCCAGCTCACATGGACAGGGCTCCTACAATGAGCAGTTCTTC
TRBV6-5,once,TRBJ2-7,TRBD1,CASSYGTGAYEQYF,TGTGCCAGCAGTTACGGGACAGGGGCCTACGAGCAGTACTTC
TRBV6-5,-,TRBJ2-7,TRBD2,CASSRTSGYEQYF,TGTGCCAGCAGTCGGACTAGCGGATACGAGCAGTACTTC
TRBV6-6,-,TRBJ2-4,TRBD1,CASRARQGANIQYF,TGTGCCAGCAGGGCAAGACAGGGGGCAAACATTCAGTACTTC
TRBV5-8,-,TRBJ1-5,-,CASSRPFSNQPQHF,TGTGCCAGCAGCCGACCCTTTAGCAATCAGCCCCAGCATTTT
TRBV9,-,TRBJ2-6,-,CASSVATTGANVLTF,TGTGCCAGCAGCGTAGCAACTACTGGGGCCAACGTCCTGACTTTC
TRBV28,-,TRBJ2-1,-,CASSTLGLQSSYNEQFF,TGTGCCAGCAGTACCCTCGGGCTACAGAGCTCCTACAATGAGCAGTTCTTC
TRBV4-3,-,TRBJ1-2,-,CASSQVGGNYGYTF,TGCGCCAGCAGCCAAGTAGGGGGGAACTATGGCTACACCTTC
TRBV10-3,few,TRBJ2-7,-,CAIKTGTTYEQYF,TGTGCCATCAAGACAGGCACTACCTACGAGCAGTACTTC
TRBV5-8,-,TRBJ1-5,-,CASQGANQPQHF,TGTGCCAGTCAGGGAGCCAATCAGCCCCAGCATTTT
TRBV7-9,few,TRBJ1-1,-,CASSPQGTMNTEAFF,TGTGCCAGCAGCCCTCAGGGGACCATGAACACTGAAGCTTTCTTT
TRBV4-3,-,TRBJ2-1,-,CASSQEYSYNEQFF,TGCGCCAGCAGCCAAGAATATTCCTACAATGAGCAGTTCTTC
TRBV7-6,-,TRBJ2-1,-,CASSLTQINEQFF,TGTGCCAGCAGCTTAACCCAGATCAATGAGCAGTTCTTC
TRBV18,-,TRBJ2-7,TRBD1,CASSQTQGSYEQYF,TGTGCCAGCTCCCAGACACAGGGGTCCTACGAGCAGTACTTC
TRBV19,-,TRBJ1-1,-,CASTPISWGALNTEAFF,TGTGCCAGTACCCCGATCTCGTGGGGGGCCCTGAACACTGAAGCTTTCTTT
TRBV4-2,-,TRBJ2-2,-,CASSQAGGDTGELFF,TGTGCCAGCAGCCAAGCGGGCGGGGACACCGGGGAGCTGTTTTTT
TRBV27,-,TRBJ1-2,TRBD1,CASSPGQDYGYTF,TGTGCCAGCAGCCCGGGACAGGACTATGGCTACACCTTC
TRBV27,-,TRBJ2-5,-,CASRPRRAETQYF,TGTGCCAGCAGACCTCGCCGTGCGGAGACCCAGTACTTC
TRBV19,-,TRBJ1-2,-,CASSTWTASTF,TGTGCCAGTAGTACCTGGACGGCGTCTACCTTC
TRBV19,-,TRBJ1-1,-,CASSHSLNTEAFF,TGTGCCAGTAGTCACAGTTTGAACACTGAAGCTTTCTTT
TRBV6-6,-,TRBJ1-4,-,CASTLPTTTNEKLFF,TGTGCCAGCACTCTGCCTACTACAACTAATGAAAAACTGTTTTTT
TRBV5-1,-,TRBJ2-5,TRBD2,CASSLSPSGEQETQYF,TGCGCCAGCAGCTTGAGTCCTAGCGGGGAACAAGAGACCCAGTACTTC
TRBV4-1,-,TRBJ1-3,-,CASSQAVESSGNTIYF,TGCGCCAGCAGCCAAGCAGTCGAGAGCTCTGGAAACACCATATATTTT
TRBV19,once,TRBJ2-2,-,CAGQLRTGELFF,TGTGCCGGTCAGTTACGCACCGGGGAGCTGTTTTTT
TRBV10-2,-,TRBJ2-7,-,CASMELLDWRFYEQYF,TGCGCCAGCATGGAATTACTGGACTGGAGGTTCTACGAGCAGTACTTC
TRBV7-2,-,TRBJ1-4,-,CASSLAVSINEKLFF,TGTGCCAGCAGCTTAGCGGTCAGCATTAATGAAAAACTGTTTTTT
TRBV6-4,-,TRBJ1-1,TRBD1,CASSPSGQGAGAFF,TGTGCCAGCAGCCCCTCGGGACAGGGGGCAGGAGCTTTCTTT
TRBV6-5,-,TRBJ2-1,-,CASNSRTDTYNEQFF,TGTGCCAGCAACTCCCGGACGGATACCTACAATGAGCAGTTCTTC
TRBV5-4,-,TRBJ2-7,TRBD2,CASSRLAGYEQYF,TGTGCCAGCAGCCGGCTAGCGGGCTACGAGCAGTACTTC
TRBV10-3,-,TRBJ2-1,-,CAITPGAGHEQFF,TGTGCCATCACGCCCGGCGCCGGTCATGAGCAGTTCTTC
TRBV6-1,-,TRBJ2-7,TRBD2,CASCLAGVEQYF,TGTGCCAGCTGTCTAGCGGGAGTCGAGCAGTACTTC
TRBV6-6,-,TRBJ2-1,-,CASSYGAGIRNEQFF,TGTGCCAGCAGTTACGGGGCAGGTATTAGGAATGAGCAGTTCTTC